This entry lists 29 T cell receptor beta chains sequenced from one sample in a study of blood T cell repertoires in COVID-19. Produced via immunoSEQ multiplex PCR; TCRdb's table is partial and in-frame only. The table records a few hundred thousand clones, nearly 90% of them present only once. The sequencing sample was made of PBMCs or T cells enriched from blood (not recorded which). These receptors were collected from a woman aged 25-40 years who had recovered from COVID-19.

This clone was seen just once. The sample carries other DNA sequences with the same CDR3. The CDR3 loop reads CASSSRAEAFF. DNA of the CDR3: TGTGCCAGCAGCTCCAGGGCTGAAGCTTTCTTT. The chain carries TRBV7-9 and TRBJ1-1, with D possibly matching TRBD1 (5 bases). The CDR3 has 11 amino acids. Germline V gives CDR1 SEHNR, CDR2 FQNEAQ (reference sequence). The V and J ends lost 4 bases and 6 bases respectively, with 6 bases between them.

V usage is TRBV3-1 (or the pseudogene TRBV3-2) and J usage is TRBJ1-2; D perhaps matches TRBD1 (6 bases). V dropped 0 bases and J dropped 8 bases, with 19 bases sitting between them. This CDR3 is 16 amino acids long. Germline CDR1 LGHDT, CDR2 YNNKEL (reference sequence). CDR3: CASSQDPRAGAGGYTF. As DNA, the CDR3 is TGTGCCAGCAGCCAAGATCCCCGGGCAGGGGCCGGCGGCTACACCTTC.

DNA for the CDR3: TGTGCCAGCAGCGGGTCGGGCAATGAGCAGTTCTTC. Its translation is CASSGSGNEQFF. V usage is TRBV6-1 and J usage is TRBJ2-1; D is unresolved. The CDR3 runs to 12 residues. The V gene's germline CDR1 is MNHNS and CDR2 SASEGT. The V and J ends lost 6 bases and 6 bases respectively, with 9 bases between them.

The chain carries TRBV13 and TRBJ2-1, with a tentative D call TRBD2 (5 bases). The CDR3 runs 15 residues. Per the germline V gene, CDR1 is PRHDT and CDR2 is FYEKMQ (reference sequence). V was shortened by 3 bases and J by 5 bases, with 14 bases between the two germline ends. For the CDR3, the DNA is TGTGCCAGCAGCTTTACAGAGGGATCCAACAATGAGCAGTTCTTC. This sequence encodes CASSFTEGSNNEQFF.

In DNA form, the CDR3 reads TGTGCCAGCAGACACGCATGGGCAGGGGGCAACAATGAGCAGTTCTTC. It specifies CASRHAWAGGNNEQFF. The chain is built from TRBV7-8 and TRBJ2-1; 8 nucleotides agree with TRBD1. The germline V gene has CDR1 SGHVS and CDR2 FQNEAQ. Trimming removed 6 bases from V and 5 bases from J; junction bases left unmatched: 12. The CDR3 runs to 16 residues.

The J gene is TRBJ1-2, the V gene TRBV7-2; D unclear. Trimming took off 7 bases at V and 2 bases at J, with 14 bases between the two ends. CDR3 size: 14 residues. The germline V gene encodes CDR1 SGHTA and CDR2 FQGNSA. The CDR3, as DNA: TGTGCCAGCACACCCCAAAGAGGAAACTATGGCTACACCTTC. Encoded protein: CASTPQRGNYGYTF.

V usage is TRBV2 and J usage is TRBJ2-4, with 10 bases aligning to TRBD1. Germline-derived CDR1 and CDR2 are SNHLY and FYNNEI. The trim removed 5 bases at V and 13 bases at J, leaving 2 bases unmatched. The CDR3 spans 11 residues. The chain's CDR3 is CASSLGQGQYF. CDR3 nucleotide sequence: TGTGCCAGCAGTTTGGGACAGGGGCAGTACTTC.

The rearrangement joins TRBV18 to TRBJ1-1; the D gene is possibly TRBD1 (6 bases). The V end lost 4 bases, the J end lost 8 bases, and 8 bases lay between the germline ends. CDR3 size: 11 residues. CDR1 is KGHSH and CDR2 is LQKENI in the germline V gene. The CDR3 loop reads CASSQTGEAFF. Written as DNA, the CDR3 is TGTGCCAGCTCACAGACAGGCGAAGCTTTCTTT.

The V and J genes are TRBV30 and TRBJ1-1; no definite D call. From germline, CDR1 is GTSNPN and CDR2 SVGIG (reference sequence). Deletions cut 1 base from V and 1 base from J, with 7 bases between. This CDR3 contains 13 residues. CDR3 sequence reads: CAWSEQPNTEAFF. In DNA, the CDR3 is TGTGCCTGGAGTGAACAGCCGAACACTGAAGCTTTCTTT.

The V call is TRBV28, the J call TRBJ1-6; D remains unclear. Trimming stripped 6 bases from V and 8 bases from J, with 8 bases between. The CDR3 runs 12 residues. Germline V lookup: CDR1 MDHEN, CDR2 SYDVKM. CDR3 in amino acids: CASSQQDSPLHF. The CDR3 nucleotides are TGTGCCAGCAGCCAACAAGATTCACCCCTCCACTTT. Full variable domain (remainder filled in from reference TRBV28 and TRBJ1-6): DVKVTQSSRYLVKRTGEKVFLECVQDMDHENMFWYRQDPGLGLRLIYFSYDVKMKEKGDIPEGYSVSREKKERFSLILESASTNQTSMYLCASSQQDSPLHFGNGTRLTVT.

The rearrangement links TRBV28 to TRBJ2-7, with D hard to call. V was trimmed by 3 bases and J by 2 bases, leaving 5 bases between them. This CDR3 is 12 amino acids long. The germline V gene encodes CDR1 MDHEN and CDR2 SYDVKM. The CDR3: CASSLRTYEQYF. DNA of the CDR3: TGTGCCAGCAGTTTGAGGACCTACGAGCAGTACTTC.

J is TRBJ2-2 and V is TRBV19; perhaps TRBD2 as D (5 bases). Germline CDR1 reads LNHDA; CDR2 reads SQIVND (reference sequence). The CDR3 is made up of 14 amino acids. Trimming removed 6 bases from V and 8 bases from J, with 16 bases in between. The CDR3: CASSKDGGGGELFF. Written as DNA, the CDR3 is TGTGCCAGTAGCAAGGACGGCGGAGGTGGGGAGCTGTTTTTT.

As DNA, the CDR3 is TGCGCCAGCAGCTTGGCGGCAGGGGGCGGCTACGAGCAGTACTTC. Amino acids: CASSLAAGGGYEQYF. This chain connects TRBV5-1 to TRBJ2-7, with 8 nucleotides matching TRBD1. V trimming: 0 bases; J trimming: 3 bases; junction bases outside the gene matches: 5. The CDR3 spans 15 residues. Germline V lookup: CDR1 SGHRS, CDR2 YFSETQ.

The chain links TRBV19 to TRBJ1-1; possibly TRBD1 for D (6 bases). The CDR3 is 14 residues long. Germline V CDR1 and CDR2: LNHDA, SQIVND (reference sequence). Trimming took 5 bases from V and 7 from J, leaving 17 bases between them. The CDR3 is CASSPLGGQGEAFF. The CDR3 region has the DNA TGTGCCAGTAGTCCTCTCGGGGGGCAGGGTGAAGCTTTCTTT.

As DNA, the CDR3 is TGCGCCAGCAGCTTGGTAGGCAGGGGGGACACTGAAGCTTTCTTT. This encodes CASSLVGRGDTEAFF. This chain connects TRBV5-1 to TRBJ1-1; 7 bases agree with TRBD1. CDR1 is SGHRS, CDR2 YFSETQ, per germline. The CDR3 is 15 residues long. Trimming removed 0 bases from V and 3 bases from J; junction bases left unmatched: 5.

This chain links TRBV5-6 with TRBJ2-7; TRBD1 might be the D (5 bases). The CDR3 spans 15 residues. Germline loops: CDR1 SGHDT, CDR2 YYEEEE. Trimming shortened V by 3 bases and J by 5 bases, and 18 bases separated the two germline ends. This chain's CDR3 is CASSSDGYQGDEQYF. As DNA, the CDR3 is TGTGCCAGCAGCTCGGACGGCTATCAGGGCGACGAGCAGTACTTC.

This clone was observed a few times. CDR3 protein: CASSKGESPYNEQFF. The DNA of the CDR3 is TGTGCCAGCAGTAAAGGAGAGAGCCCCTACAATGAGCAGTTCTTC. The chain has TRBV6-6 and TRBJ2-1; D gene uncertain. Trimming took 5 bases from V and 2 from J, leaving 13 bases between them. Germline loops: CDR1 MNHNY, CDR2 SVGAGI (reference sequence). The length of the CDR3 is 15 residues.

This chain links TRBV4-1 with TRBJ1-4, with D possibly being TRBD1 (5 bases). In germline, CDR1 is MGHRA, CDR2 YSYEKL. The length of the CDR3 is 14 residues. V was pared by 2 bases and J by 8 bases, with 12 bases between. CDR3 residues: CASSQRGLGEKLFF. The CDR3 DNA reads as TGCGCCAGCAGCCAACGGGGGTTGGGGGAAAAACTGTTTTTT.

The gene calls are TRBV30 and TRBJ1-1, with a tentative D call TRBD1 (5 bases). This CDR3 contains 13 residues. Germline CDR1 is GTSNPN and CDR2 is SVGIG (reference sequence). Trimming cost V 6 bases and J 0 bases, with 11 bases left between them. CDR3 in DNA: TGTGCCTGCCGACAGAACCTGAACACTGAAGCTTTCTTT. This encodes CACRQNLNTEAFF.

The chain has TRBV5-4 and TRBJ1-4, with TRBD1 identical over 8 bases. Per germline, CDR1 SGHNT and CDR2 YYREEE (reference sequence). With 2 bases clipped from V and 5 bases from J, the junction kept 5 bases outside the gene matches. The CDR3 extends over 15 amino acids. The CDR3 DNA follows: TGTGCCAGCAGCTTCGCGACAGGGGCCAATGAAAAACTGTTTTTT. Its translation: CASSFATGANEKLFF.

This clone was seen more than once but under ten times. The rearrangement joins TRBV5-4 to TRBJ2-7; TRBD1 might be the D (5 bases). Germline V lookup: CDR1 SGHNT, CDR2 YYREEE (reference sequence). CDR3 size: 15 residues. V lost 6 bases, J lost 1 base, and 17 bases lay in between. The CDR3 sequence: CASKIQGEKSYEQYF. The CDR3 nucleotides read TGTGCCAGCAAGATCCAGGGTGAAAAATCCTACGAGCAGTACTTC.

The chain is built from TRBV10-3 and TRBJ1-2; D uncertain. The CDR3 length is 13 residues. Trimming took 6 bases from V and 1 from J, leaving 9 bases between them. Germline V gene sequence: CDR1 ENHRY, CDR2 SYGVKD. CDR3 in DNA: TGTGCCATCAGCCCCGCGGTTAACTATGGCTACACCTTC. It translates to CAISPAVNYGYTF.

As regards this clone: The junction and the germline gene differ at one end; a read error may be behind it. The chain is built from TRBV2 and TRBJ1-5; 7 bases are a match to TRBD1. There are 14 residues in the CDR3. Germline V lookup: CDR1 SNHLY, CDR2 FYNNEI. The CDR3 coding sequence is TGTGCCAGCAGCGAAGGACAGGCCCTAGAACCCCAGCATTTT. Its protein is CASSEGQALEPQHF.

CDR3 in amino acids: CASSQVWGRTVGEQYF. CDR3 sequence (DNA): TGTGCCAGCAGCCAAGTATGGGGGCGGACCGTGGGTGAGCAGTACTTC. The V call is TRBV3-1 (or the pseudogene TRBV3-2), the J call TRBJ2-7; weak D call: TRBD1 (6 bases). CDR3 length: 16 amino acids. V was cut by 1 base and J by 7 bases, with 20 bases left in between. CDR1 LGHDT and CDR2 YNNKEL come from the germline V gene (reference sequence).

The chain couples TRBV10-3 to TRBJ1-4; D may be TRBD1 (6 bases). V was trimmed by 11 bases and J by 4 bases, leaving 20 bases between them. Germline assignment: CDR1 ENHRY and CDR2 SYGVKD. This CDR3 comprises 15 residues. The CDR3 loop is CALFRGRGINEKLFF. As DNA, the CDR3 is TGTGCCCTTTTTCGAGGGAGGGGGATTAATGAAAAACTGTTTTTT.

The chain is built from TRBV6-5 and TRBJ2-3; D ambiguous. CDR3 length equals 14 residues. V gave up 2 bases and J gave up 5 bases, with 11 bases separating them. CDR1 MNHEY and CDR2 SVGAGI come from the germline V gene. CDR3 region: CASSYVTGEDTQYF. The DNA for the CDR3 is TGTGCCAGCAGTTACGTGACTGGAGAAGATACGCAGTATTTT.

V gene TRBV6-1 combines with J gene TRBJ1-5; D is uncertain. Trimming pared 2 bases from V and 6 bases from J, leaving 8 bases between. Germline assignment: CDR1 MNHNS and CDR2 SASEGT. The length of the CDR3 is 13 residues. As DNA, the CDR3 is TGTGCCAGCAGTGAATGGGGAGGTCAGCCCCAGCATTTT. Translating it yields CASSEWGGQPQHF.

The chain has TRBV19 and TRBJ1-4; tentative D call: TRBD1 (6 bases). The V end was cut by 6 bases, the J end by 0 bases, with 14 bases between. Germline V gene lookup returns CDR1 LNHDA and CDR2 SQIVND (reference sequence). The CDR3 covers 16 residues. CDR3 nucleotides: TGTGCCAGTAGGCGGACAGTTGATGCAACTAATGAAAAACTGTTTTTT. It translates to CASRRTVDATNEKLFF.

V and J are TRBV30 and TRBJ1-2, with D possibly matching TRBD1 (6 bases). The CDR3 has 12 residues. CDR1 GTSNPN and CDR2 SVGIG come from the germline V gene (reference sequence). V lost 5 bases, J lost 2 bases, and 9 bases lay in between. The CDR3 protein is CAWQDSNYGYTF. The CDR3 region has the DNA TGTGCCTGGCAGGACAGCAACTATGGCTACACCTTC.